Shown below are 25 T cell receptor beta chains from a single sample sequenced in a study of shared clonotypes between healthy human individuals. This table comes from immunoSEQ multiplex PCR, and its TCRdb copy is limited to in-frame clones, with some not included. The repertoire holds fewer than 350,000 clones, around 87% seen once, with 15% to 20% in the top ten. Sequencing was done on a sample of memory CD8+ T cells sorted from blood. Regarding subset: CD45RO+ cells pooled with CCR7-negative TemRA cells. All receptors come from a man younger than 35 in good health.

This chain connects TRBV27 to TRBJ1-1, with D possibly being TRBD1 (5 bases). This CDR3 contains 15 residues. Germline CDR1 and CDR2: MNHEY and SMNVEV (reference sequence). The V gene lost 2 bases and the J gene lost 5 bases, with 15 bases spanning the gap. CDR3 region: CASSLNAGRGTEAFF. DNA of the CDR3: TGTGCCAGCAGTTTAAACGCTGGAAGGGGAACTGAAGCTTTCTTT.

This chain joins TRBV7-2 and TRBJ1-2, with D perhaps matching TRBD1 (6 bases). Germline V lookup: CDR1 SGHTA, CDR2 FQGNSA. This CDR3 region has 13 residues. The ends were cut back, 5 bases at V and 3 bases at J, with 10 bases in the middle. CDR3 DNA: TGTGCCAGCAGCCCCTCAGGGGACTATGGCTACACCTTC. Amino acid sequence: CASSPSGDYGYTF.

This clone was observed a handful of times. The V and J genes are TRBV28 and TRBJ2-3; TRBD2 matches at 8 bases. Trimming at V came to 4 bases and at J to 10 bases, leaving 7 bases not matched to a gene. Germline CDR1 and CDR2: MDHEN and SYDVKM. CDR3 length equals 13 residues. The CDR3, as DNA: TGTGCCAGCAGTTCCGGCACGGGGGGGTCGCAGTATTTT. This gives the protein CASSSGTGGSQYF.

The chain combines TRBV27 with TRBJ1-6; the D gene is possibly TRBD1 (5 bases). V was shortened by 3 bases and J by 8 bases, with 14 bases between the two germline ends. The CDR3 has 15 residues. Germline lookup yields CDR1 MNHEY and CDR2 SMNVEV (reference sequence). CDR3 amino acids: CASSFWQGRHSPLHF. For the CDR3, the DNA is TGTGCCAGCAGTTTCTGGCAGGGTCGTCATTCACCCCTCCACTTT.

There are many counts of this clone. This chain connects TRBV7-9 to TRBJ2-1; 11 bases are shared with TRBD2. The CDR3 is made up of 16 amino acids. Germline V lookup: CDR1 SEHNR, CDR2 FQNEAQ (reference sequence). V lost 2 bases, J lost 10 bases, and 10 bases stayed unmatched. CDR3: CASSLSNLAGGSEQFF. The CDR3 bases are TGTGCCAGCAGCTTAAGCAACCTAGCGGGAGGATCAGAGCAGTTCTTC.

About this clone: This CDR3 is also generated by other DNA sequences in the sample. This sequence joins TRBV10-3 and TRBJ2-7; D call uncertain. The CDR3 loop spans 11 amino acids. Looked up from germline, CDR1 is ENHRY and CDR2 is SYGVKD. V lost 2 bases, J lost 3 bases, and 2 bases lay in between. The CDR3 spells CAISEDYEQYF. As DNA, the CDR3 is TGTGCCATCAGTGAGGACTACGAGCAGTACTTC.

CDR3 amino acids: CSVESIQQGSGTEAFF. The CDR3 region has the DNA TGCAGCGTTGAGTCTATACAACAGGGAAGTGGCACTGAAGCTTTCTTT. This chain uses TRBV29-1 with TRBJ1-1, with a weak D call TRBD1 (6 bases). The V end lost 3 bases, the J end lost 4 bases, and 21 bases lay between the germline ends. CDR1 and CDR2 from the germline V gene are SQVTM and ANQGSEA. The CDR3 is 16 amino acids. Based on the CDR3 plus reference TRBV29-1 and TRBJ1-1, the full variable domain is SAVISQKPSRDICQRGTSLTIQCQVDSQVTMMFWYRQQPGQSLTLIATANQGSEATYESGFVIDKFPISRPNLTFSTLTVSNMSPEDSSIYLCSVESIQQGSGTEAFFGQGTRLTVV.

The J gene is TRBJ1-6, the V gene TRBV5-6; perhaps TRBD1 as D (5 bases). This CDR3 has 15 amino acids. The V and J ends lost 3 bases and 8 bases respectively, with 15 bases between them. Looked up from germline, CDR1 is SGHDT and CDR2 is YYEEEE. The DNA for the CDR3 is TGTGCCAGCAGCTCCCGGGAATGGGGCGATTCACCCCTCCACTTT. This sequence encodes CASSSREWGDSPLHF.

The chain combines TRBV7-9 with TRBJ1-2; a weak D match, TRBD1 (5 bases). V was cut by 2 bases and J by 4 bases, with 14 bases left in between. This CDR3 comprises 15 residues. The germline CDR1 and CDR2 sequences are SEHNR and FQNEAQ (reference sequence). CDR3 sequence: CASSLPPQGLYGYTF. The CDR3 coding sequence is TGTGCCAGCAGCTTACCACCCCAGGGCCTCTATGGCTACACCTTC.

The V call is TRBV15, the J call TRBJ2-7; D gene uncertain. This CDR3 region has 18 residues. Per germline, CDR1 LNHNV and CDR2 YYDKDF (reference sequence). V was clipped by 3 bases and J by 5 bases, with 26 bases between them. The CDR3 spells CATSSPRTITGLADEQYF. The CDR3 DNA is TGTGCCACCAGCAGCCCCCGAACCATTACCGGCCTCGCCGACGAGCAGTACTTC.

This clone was seen only once. The chain recombines TRBV2 with TRBJ2-5; TRBD2 might be the D (6 bases). CDR1 is SNHLY, CDR2 FYNNEI, per germline. Trimming left V 3 bases short and J 3 bases short, with 26 bases between. The CDR3 spans 19 residues. The CDR3 coding sequence is TGTGCCAGCAGTGATCCCCAACTCCCTAGCGTAGAAGCTGAAGAGACCCAGTACTTC. Translating it yields CASSDPQLPSVEAEETQYF.

The chain employs TRBV18 and TRBJ2-7; 7 bases agree with TRBD1. Germline V gene sequence: CDR1 KGHSH, CDR2 LQKENI. There are 15 residues in the CDR3. Trimming cost V 6 bases and J 0 bases; bases outside gene matches: 8. The DNA of the CDR3 is TGTGCCAGCTCTCCTCACAGGGGCAGCTCCTACGAGCAGTACTTC. Protein: CASSPHRGSSYEQYF. Based on the CDR3 plus reference TRBV18 and TRBJ2-7, the full variable domain is NAGVMQNPRHLVRRRGQEARLRCSPMKGHSHVYWYRQLPEEGLKFMVYLQKENIIDESGMPKERFSAEFPKEGPSILRIQQVVRGDSAAYFCASSPHRGSSYEQYFGPGTRLTVT.

The V and J genes are TRBV13 and TRBJ2-7; 7 bases match TRBD2. The germline CDR1 and CDR2 sequences are PRHDT and FYEKMQ (reference sequence). The CDR3 has 13 amino acids. Losses at the gene ends were 1 base for V and 5 bases for J; bases not matched to a gene: 2. The CDR3 reads CASSLEAGDEQYF. The DNA for the CDR3 is TGTGCCAGCAGCTTAGAGGCGGGGGACGAGCAGTACTTC.

J is TRBJ1-1 and V is TRBV7-9; no firm D call. The length of the CDR3 is 13 residues. Trimming took 3 bases from V and 6 from J, leaving 11 bases between them. CDR1 is SEHNR and CDR2 is FQNEAQ in the germline V gene (reference sequence). CDR3 sequence: CASSFSMGAEAFF. CDR3 nucleotides: TGTGCCAGCAGCTTCTCAATGGGAGCTGAAGCTTTCTTT.

This clone occurred a few times. The J gene is TRBJ1-5, the V gene TRBV6-5; 7 nucleotides align to TRBD1. Trimming cost V 6 bases and J 4 bases; bases outside gene matches: 9. Germline assignment: CDR1 MNHEY and CDR2 SVGAGI. CDR3 length: 15 amino acids. CDR3 DNA sequence: TGTGCCAGCAGCCAAGGGACAGTAGGTAATCAGCCCCAGCATTTT. It translates to CASSQGTVGNQPQHF.

V is TRBV6-5 and J is TRBJ2-7; TRBD1 aligns across 8 bases. The CDR3 totals 12 residues. Per the germline V gene, CDR1 is MNHEY and CDR2 is SVGAGI. Germline trimming cut 5 bases from V and 6 bases from J; bases unmatched to any gene: 3. CDR3 DNA sequence: TGTGCCAGCAGTGGGACAGGAGGCGAGCAGTACTTC. Amino acids: CASSGTGGEQYF.

This clone was found once. The gene calls are TRBV11-2 and TRBJ2-2, with D perhaps TRBD2 (6 bases). The V and J ends lost 5 bases and 7 bases respectively, with 17 bases between them. The length of the CDR3 is 15 residues. The germline V gene has CDR1 SGHAT and CDR2 FQNNGV. The CDR3 sequence: CASSAGPIAGGELFF. CDR3 in DNA: TGTGCCAGCAGCGCGGGACCCATAGCTGGCGGGGAGCTGTTTTTT.

This clone was observed many times. V is TRBV11-2 and J is TRBJ2-5; 7 bases agree with TRBD2. This CDR3 comprises 13 residues. The V gene end was trimmed by 6 bases and the J gene end by 3 bases; junction bases not matched to a gene: 4. The germline gives CDR1 SGHAT, CDR2 FQNNGV. CDR3 amino acids: CASRAGEEETQYF. The CDR3 DNA reads as TGTGCCAGCAGGGCGGGGGAAGAAGAGACCCAGTACTTC.

The chain combines TRBV6-5 with TRBJ2-7; 8 bases match TRBD2. Germline CDR1 and CDR2: MNHEY and SVGAGI. V lost 5 bases, J lost 4 bases, and 10 bases stayed unmatched. The CDR3 contains 15 residues. Here the CDR3 DNA reads TGTGCCAGCAGTGCCGGACCGGGACTAGAGTACGAGCAGTACTTC. Protein product: CASSAGPGLEYEQYF.

The chain is built from TRBV5-4 and TRBJ1-2, with a tentative D call TRBD1 (6 bases). The CDR3 contains 15 residues. V lost 3 bases and J lost 8, with 20 bases in between. In germline, CDR1 is SGHNT, CDR2 YYREEE (reference sequence). The CDR3 DNA reads as TGTGCCAGCAGCTCCAACCCGGCGGGGGCGTACGGCTACACCTTC. Its translation: CASSSNPAGAYGYTF.

Only one count was recorded for this clone. The genes are TRBV4-1 and TRBJ2-1; possibly TRBD2 for D (6 bases). Trimming pared 0 bases from V and 12 bases from J, leaving 27 bases between. CDR3 size: 18 residues. Germline V lookup: CDR1 MGHRA, CDR2 YSYEKL. CDR3 sequence (DNA): TGCGCCAGCAGCCAAGATCAATCGGGACCGCGTGGGACTTTCGGGCAGTTCTTC. Translated: CASSQDQSGPRGTFGQFF.

Note on this clone: The same CDR3 arises from other DNA sequences in this sample as well. V gene TRBV7-6 combines with J gene TRBJ2-7; 14 bases fit TRBD2. V dropped 5 bases and J dropped 3; count of bases not matched to a gene: 3. The CDR3 totals 15 residues. Germline CDR1 SGHVS, CDR2 FNYEAQ. Written as DNA, the CDR3 is TGTGCCAGCAGCCCTGGGACTAGCGGGAGCTACGAGCAGTACTTC. Residues: CASSPGTSGSYEQYF.

CDR3 coding DNA: TGTGCCAGCAGCTTGAAACTAGCGGATACGCAGTATTTT. This gives the protein CASSLKLADTQYF. The chain is built from TRBV5-4 and TRBJ2-3; the match to TRBD2 covers 7 bases. Germline V lookup: CDR1 SGHNT, CDR2 YYREEE (reference sequence). The CDR3 runs to 13 residues. V trimming: 1 base; J trimming: 6 bases; junction bases outside the gene matches: 2.

The J gene is TRBJ2-5, the V gene TRBV29-1; D call uncertain. This CDR3 is 15 amino acids long. V was cut by 6 bases and J by 2 bases, with 19 bases left in between. Germline V lookup: CDR1 SQVTM, CDR2 ANQGSEA. The chain's CDR3 is CSVLSQESPQETQYF. As DNA, the CDR3 is TGCAGCGTCTTGAGCCAGGAGTCTCCTCAAGAGACCCAGTACTTC.

This clone is a singleton in its sample. The V gene is TRBV6-5, the J gene TRBJ2-1; D not certain. The germline V gene has CDR1 MNHEY and CDR2 SVGAGI. V lost 5 bases to trimming and J lost 8 bases, with 7 bases between them. The CDR3 consists of 11 residues. For the CDR3, the DNA is TGTGCCAGCAGTCGCCGCGATGAGCAGTTCTTC. This encodes CASSRRDEQFF.